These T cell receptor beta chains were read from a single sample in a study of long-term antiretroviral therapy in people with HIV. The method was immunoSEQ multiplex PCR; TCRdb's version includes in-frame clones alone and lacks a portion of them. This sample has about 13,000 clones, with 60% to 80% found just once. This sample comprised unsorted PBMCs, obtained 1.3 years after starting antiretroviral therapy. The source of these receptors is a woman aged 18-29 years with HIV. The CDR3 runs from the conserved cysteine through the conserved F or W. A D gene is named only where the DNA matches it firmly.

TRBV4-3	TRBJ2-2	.	CASSQDLVSGELFF
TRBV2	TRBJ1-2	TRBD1	CASSETRTGKGYDYGYTF
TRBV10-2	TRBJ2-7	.	CASSTTGKKAYEQYF
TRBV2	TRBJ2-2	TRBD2	CASSLAGGGELFF
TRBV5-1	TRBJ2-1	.	CASAALRGAEQFF
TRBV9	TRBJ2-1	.	CASSPSGSALSSYNEQFF
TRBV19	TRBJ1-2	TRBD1	CASSILTGDGYTF
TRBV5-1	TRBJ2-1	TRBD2	CASSLAPSGGNEQFF
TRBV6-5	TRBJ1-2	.	CASSYSIANPYYGYTF
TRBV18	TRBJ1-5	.	CASSPQDSNQPQHF
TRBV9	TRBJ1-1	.	CASSNIREAEAFF
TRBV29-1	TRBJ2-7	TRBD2	CSVEAGRGSEQYF
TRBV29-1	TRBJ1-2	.	CSVDLYQYGYTF
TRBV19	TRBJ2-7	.	CASSDGPRSYEQYF